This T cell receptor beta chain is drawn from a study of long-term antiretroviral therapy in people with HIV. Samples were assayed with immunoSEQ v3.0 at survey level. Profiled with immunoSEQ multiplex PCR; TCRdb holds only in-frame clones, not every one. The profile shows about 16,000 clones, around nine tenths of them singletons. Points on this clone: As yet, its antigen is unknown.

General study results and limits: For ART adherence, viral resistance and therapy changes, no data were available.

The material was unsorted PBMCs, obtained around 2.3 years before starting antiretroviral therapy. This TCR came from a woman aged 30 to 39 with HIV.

This chain's CDR3 is CASSGRDTEAFF. In DNA form, the CDR3 reads TGTGCCAGCAGTGGCAGGGACACTGAAGCTTTCTTT. V usage is TRBV2 and J usage is TRBJ1-1, with a weak D call TRBD1 (5 bases). Germline CDR1 SNHLY, CDR2 FYNNEI. CDR3 length: 12 residues. The ends were cut back, 4 bases at V and 3 bases at J, with 6 bases in the middle.